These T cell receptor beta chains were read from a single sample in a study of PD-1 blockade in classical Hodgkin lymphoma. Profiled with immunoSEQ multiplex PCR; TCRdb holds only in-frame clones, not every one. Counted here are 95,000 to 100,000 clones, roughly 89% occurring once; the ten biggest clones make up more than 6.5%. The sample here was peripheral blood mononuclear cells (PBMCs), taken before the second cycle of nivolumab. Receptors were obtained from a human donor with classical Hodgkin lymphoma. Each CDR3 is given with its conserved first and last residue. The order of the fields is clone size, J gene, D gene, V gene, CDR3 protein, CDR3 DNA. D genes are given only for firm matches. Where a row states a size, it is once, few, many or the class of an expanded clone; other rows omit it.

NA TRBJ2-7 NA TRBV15 CATSRDLSYEQYF TGTGCCACCAGCAGAGATCTGAGTTACGAGCAGTACTTC
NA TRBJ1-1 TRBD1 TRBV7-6 CASDKTGVNTEAFF TGTGCCAGCGACAAGACAGGGGTGAACACTGAAGCTTTCTTT
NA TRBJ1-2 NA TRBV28 CASSPRALYGYTF TGTGCCAGCAGTCCTCGGGCCCTCTATGGCTACACCTTC
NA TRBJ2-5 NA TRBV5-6 CASSLGEYGEYQETQYF TGTGCCAGCAGCTTGGGTGAATACGGGGAGTACCAAGAGACCCAGTACTTC
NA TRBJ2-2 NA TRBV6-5 CASSYSLTGELFF TGTGCCAGCAGTTACTCCCTTACCGGGGAGCTGTTTTTT
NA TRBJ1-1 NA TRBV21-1 CASSKPGQTLFEAFF TGTGCCAGCAGCAAACCCGGACAGACCCTCTTTGAAGCTTTCTTT
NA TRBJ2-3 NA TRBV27 CASRTGLDTQYF TGTGCCAGCAGAACAGGGTTAGATACGCAGTATTTT
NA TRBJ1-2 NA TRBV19 CASSISVGGVGGYTF TGTGCCAGTAGTATATCCGTCGGGGGGGTCGGCGGCTACACCTTC
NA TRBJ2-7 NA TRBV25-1 CASSAAGLPFEQYF TGTGCCAGCAGTGCAGCAGGACTTCCCTTCGAGCAGTACTTC
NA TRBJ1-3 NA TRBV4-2 CASSQGNTIYF TGTGCCAGCAGCCAAGGAAACACCATATATTTT
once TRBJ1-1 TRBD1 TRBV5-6 CASSGNRGLGAEAFF TGTGCCAGCAGCGGCAACAGGGGGCTTGGGGCTGAAGCTTTCTTT
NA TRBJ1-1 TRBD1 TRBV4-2 CASSHNTGQGWNTEAFF TGTGCCAGCAGCCATAATACGGGACAGGGATGGAACACTGAAGCTTTCTTT
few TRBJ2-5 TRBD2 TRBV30 CAWRRTSQGGTQYF TGTGCCTGGAGGAGGACTAGCCAGGGAGGGACCCAGTACTTC
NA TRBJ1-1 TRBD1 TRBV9 CASSPQGGRNTEAFF TGTGCCAGCAGCCCTCAGGGGGGCCGGAACACTGAAGCTTTCTTT
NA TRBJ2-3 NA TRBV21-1 CASSRRQEWGPGTDTQYF NA
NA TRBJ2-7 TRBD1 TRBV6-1 CASSEAGGYSYEQYF TGTGCCAGCAGTGAGGCAGGGGGCTACTCCTACGAGCAGTACTTC
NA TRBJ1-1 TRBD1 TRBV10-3 CAISGGQGNTEAFF TGTGCCATCAGTGGAGGACAGGGGAACACTGAAGCTTTCTTT
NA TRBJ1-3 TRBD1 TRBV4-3 CASSQTSGQGGNTIYF TGCGCCAGCAGCCAAACCTCCGGACAGGGAGGAAACACCATATATTTT
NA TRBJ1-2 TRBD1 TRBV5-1 CASSLQGENYGYTF TGCGCCAGCAGCTTACAGGGGGAAAACTATGGCTACACCTTC
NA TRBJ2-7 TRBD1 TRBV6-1 CASSEATWGTAYEQYF TGTGCCAGCAGTGAAGCAACGTGGGGGACAGCTTACGAGCAGTACTTC
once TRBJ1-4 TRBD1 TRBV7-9 CASSIDRGNEKLFF TGTGCCAGCAGCATCGACAGGGGCAATGAAAAACTGTTTTTT
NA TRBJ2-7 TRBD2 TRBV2 CASSDWLAGGSSYEQYF TGTGCCAGCAGTGATTGGCTAGCGGGGGGGTCCTCCTACGAGCAGTACTTC
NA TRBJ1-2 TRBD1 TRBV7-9 CASSSTGANYGYTF TGTGCCAGCAGCTCGACAGGGGCCAACTATGGCTACACCTTC
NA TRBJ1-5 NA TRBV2 CASSSSPGSNQPQHF TGTGCCAGCAGTTCAAGCCCGGGAAGCAATCAGCCCCAGCATTTT
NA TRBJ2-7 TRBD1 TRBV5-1 CASSFGQGVTYEQYF TGCGCCAGCAGCTTCGGGCAGGGGGTAACCTACGAGCAGTACTTC
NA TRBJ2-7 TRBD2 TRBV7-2 CASSLTAGGYEQYF TGTGCCAGCAGCTTAACAGCGGGGGGGTACGAGCAGTACTTC
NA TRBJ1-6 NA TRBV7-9 CASSRLPPLHF TGTGCCAGCAGCAGACTGCCGCCCCTCCACTTT
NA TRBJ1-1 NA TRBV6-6 CASSLTGFSGTEAFF TGTGCCAGCAGCCTAACGGGGTTCTCGGGCACTGAAGCTTTCTTT
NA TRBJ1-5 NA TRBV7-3 CASSQAWGVPPNQPQHF TGTGCCAGCAGCCAGGCCTGGGGGGTCCCACCCAATCAGCCCCAGCATTTT
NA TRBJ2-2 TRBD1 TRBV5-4 CASSLSGQATGELFF TGTGCCAGCAGCCTCTCCGGACAGGCGACCGGGGAGCTGTTTTTT
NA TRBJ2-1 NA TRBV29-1 CSSIRGAYEQFF TGCAGCTCCATCAGGGGGGCCTATGAGCAGTTCTTC
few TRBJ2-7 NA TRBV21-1 CASPDRGSYEQYF TGTGCCAGCCCGGACAGGGGCTCCTACGAGCAGTACTTC
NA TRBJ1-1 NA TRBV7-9 CASSLYGGRNTEAFF TGTGCCAGCAGCTTATATGGGGGTAGGAACACTGAAGCTTTCTTT
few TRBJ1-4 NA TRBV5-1 CASSLSGSLEWEKLFF TGCGCCAGCAGCTTGTCGGGTAGCCTAGAGTGGGAAAAACTGTTTTTT
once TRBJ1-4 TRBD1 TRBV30 CAWSGQGNEKLFF TGTGCCTGGAGTGGACAGGGCAATGAAAAACTGTTTTTT
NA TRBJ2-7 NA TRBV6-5 CASRFSSASYEQYF TGTGCCAGCAGGTTCTCTAGCGCCTCCTACGAGCAGTACTTC
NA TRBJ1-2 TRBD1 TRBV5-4 CASTSGTGGYGYTF TGTGCCAGCACCTCCGGGACAGGAGGGTATGGCTACACCTTC
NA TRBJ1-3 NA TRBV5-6 CASSLSFQYLSSGNTIYF TGTGCCAGCAGCTTGAGTTTCCAGTACTTAAGCTCTGGAAACACCATATATTTT
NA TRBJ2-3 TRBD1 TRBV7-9 CASSPPGQVNTDTQYF TGTGCCAGCAGCCCTCCGGGACAGGTAAACACAGATACGCAGTATTTT
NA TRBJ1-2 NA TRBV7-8 CASSPGLVYGYTF TGTGCCAGCAGCCCCGGTTTGGTCTATGGCTACACCTTC
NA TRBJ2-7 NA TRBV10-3 CAISPMGDLAYEQYF TGTGCCATCAGCCCAATGGGGGACTTAGCCTACGAGCAGTACTTC